These 13 T cell receptor beta chains were sequenced from one sample in a study of beta chain features in type 1 diabetes. All of the isolated RNA was reverse transcribed, so expressed TCRB transcripts were sequenced. Data came from immunoSEQ multiplex PCR; TCRdb stores just in-frame clones and leaves some out. The sample holds 140,000 to 150,000 clones, about 51% seen once. Sequenced sample: Tregs from blood. Receptors were obtained from a man in his late teens or twenties in good health.

This clone was observed a few times. The chain recombines TRBV7-2 with TRBJ1-4; D is possibly TRBD1 (5 bases). V lost 5 bases and J 2 bases, leaving 6 bases between the germline ends. CDR3 length: 13 residues. Per germline, CDR1 SGHTA and CDR2 FQGNSA. CDR3 sequence reads: CASSRGTNEKLFF. CDR3 nucleotides: TGTGCCAGCAGCAGGGGCACTAATGAAAAACTGTTTTTT.

The chain is built from TRBV18 and TRBJ2-3, with D perhaps TRBD2 (6 bases). Germline CDR1 KGHSH, CDR2 LQKENI. This CDR3 is built from 15 residues. V was trimmed by 3 bases and J by 4 bases, leaving 14 bases between them. The CDR3 sequence is CASSPSLAGSDTQYF. The CDR3 region has the DNA TGTGCCAGCTCACCTTCACTCGCGGGATCAGATACGCAGTATTTT.

The V and J genes are TRBV10-3 and TRBJ1-2, with 9 nucleotides matching TRBD1. In germline, CDR1 is ENHRY, CDR2 SYGVKD. With 0 bases clipped from V and 4 bases from J, the junction kept 6 bases outside the gene matches. The CDR3 sequence is 16 residues long. CDR3 region: CAISESRDRVVYGYTF. The CDR3 DNA sequence: TGTGCCATCAGTGAGTCGAGGGACAGGGTAGTCTATGGCTACACCTTC.

The chain uses TRBV6-1 and TRBJ2-7, with D tentatively TRBD1 (5 bases). Germline assignment: CDR1 MNHNS and CDR2 SASEGT. V lost 8 bases, J lost 0 bases, and 14 bases lay in between. This CDR3 spans 14 amino acids. The CDR3 DNA sequence: TGTGCCAGCCGATGGACACTTAGCTCCTACGAGCAGTACTTC. It codes for CASRWTLSSYEQYF.

The chain couples TRBV7-9 to TRBJ2-2, with D possibly TRBD1 on 5 matching bases. V was clipped by 5 bases and J by 1 base, with 14 bases between them. The CDR3 spans 16 residues. CDR1 SEHNR and CDR2 FQNEAQ come from the germline V gene (reference sequence). The CDR3 DNA sequence: TGTGCCAGCAGCCCATTAGGGGCGGAGAACACCGGGGAGCTGTTTTTT. Its translation is CASSPLGAENTGELFF.

V and J are TRBV30 and TRBJ2-5, with a tentative D call TRBD1 (6 bases). The V gene's germline CDR1 is GTSNPN and CDR2 SVGIG (reference sequence). The ends were cut back, 2 bases at V and 6 bases at J, with 19 bases in the middle. This CDR3 is 15 amino acids long. CDR3 sequence reads: CAWSFLTGIGQTQYF. DNA of the CDR3: TGTGCCTGGAGTTTCCTCACAGGGATCGGCCAGACCCAGTACTTC.

Ten or more counts support this clone. The chain carries TRBV7-9 and TRBJ2-5, with D perhaps TRBD2 (6 bases). The CDR3 has 13 residues. Trimming removed 6 bases from V and 4 bases from J, with 12 bases in between. Germline V gene sequence: CDR1 SEHNR, CDR2 FQNEAQ (reference sequence). Here the CDR3 DNA reads TGTGCCAGCAGGCTGCAGGGAGGAGAGACCCAGTACTTC. Translating it yields CASRLQGGETQYF. The entire variable domain, with the rest obtained from reference TRBV7-9 and TRBJ2-5, is as follows: DTGVSQNPRHKITKRGQNVTFRCDPISEHNRLYWYRQTLGQGPEFLTYFQNEAQLEKSRLLSDRFSAERPKGSFSTLEIQRTEQGDSAMYLCASRLQGGETQYFGPGTRLLVL.

The chain is built from TRBV5-1 and TRBJ1-5, with D unresolved. Trimming cost V 2 bases and J 5 bases, with 8 bases left between them. Germline lookup yields CDR1 SGHRS and CDR2 YFSETQ. CDR3 length: 13 amino acids. The CDR3 coding sequence is TGCGCCAGCAGCTTCCAGATCGATCAGCCCCAGCATTTT. Its protein product is CASSFQIDQPQHF.

This clone was seen a few times. The chain recombines TRBV28 with TRBJ1-3; 7 bases fit TRBD1. Germline lookup yields CDR1 MDHEN and CDR2 SYDVKM. Trimming took 6 bases from V and 0 from J; bases not matched to a gene: 5. The CDR3 is 15 amino acids. CDR3 protein: CASREGANSGNTIYF. The CDR3 coding sequence is TGTGCCAGCAGGGAGGGGGCGAACTCTGGAAACACCATATATTTT.

In nucleotides, the CDR3 is TGTGCCAGCAGCTCGAACCGGGACAGGGTGAACACCGGGGAGCTGTTTTTT. As protein: CASSSNRDRVNTGELFF. The rearrangement links TRBV11-2 to TRBJ2-2; 9 nucleotides line up with TRBD1. The CDR3 extends over 17 amino acids. The ends lost 4 bases at V and 1 base at J; junction bases unmatched: 7. Germline-derived CDR1 and CDR2 are SGHAT and FQNNGV.

This clone appeared a few times. The rearrangement uses TRBV4-1 and TRBJ2-7; 7 nucleotides align to TRBD1. V lost 1 base and J lost 3; bases outside the gene matches: 6. Germline-derived CDR1 and CDR2 are MGHRA and YSYEKL. The CDR3 totals 15 residues. CDR3 residues: CASSQAPTGNYEQYF. The CDR3 DNA sequence: TGCGCCAGCAGCCAAGCCCCGACAGGGAACTACGAGCAGTACTTC.

This clone showed up just a few times. This sequence joins TRBV29-1 and TRBJ2-7; TRBD2 agrees at 8 bases. Trimming took 6 bases from V and 3 from J; bases not matched to a gene: 1. Germline CDR1 SQVTM, CDR2 ANQGSEA. CDR3 length: 11 residues. The CDR3 sequence: CSVRGVYEQYF. Written as DNA, the CDR3 is TGCAGCGTGCGGGGGGTCTACGAGCAGTACTTC.

This clone was counted only a few times. The rearrangement joins TRBV11-2 to TRBJ2-1; D may be TRBD2 (6 bases). The V gene lost 1 base and the J gene lost 6 bases, with 10 bases spanning the gap. The CDR3 loop spans 14 amino acids. Germline V gene data show CDR1 as SGHAT and CDR2 as FQNNGV. The CDR3 DNA is TGTGCCAGCAGCTTAGTTAATAGCGGCAATGAGCAGTTCTTC. It translates to CASSLVNSGNEQFF.